This T cell receptor (beta chain) was identified during a study of early T cells in non-severe SARS-CoV-2 infection (dated by TCRdb to the early 2020s). Notes on the research overall: TCR sequencing used bulk RNA from unsorted whole blood, so alpha and beta chains could not be paired.

A case-control design nested within a healthcare worker cohort in London, UK, was used, with weekly nasopharyngeal swab PCR tests and blood sampling performed. Healthcare workers were enrolled in the week of the UK lockdown, from 23 to 31 March 2020, and were followed every week for up to roughly 16 weeks. This clonotype has more than one count but fewer than ten. Its antigen target is currently unknown. Base qualities are not recorded, but no much larger clone differs from it by a single base. What the research found in general, with its limitations: VDJdb matching was skewed toward anti-spike CD8 responses, so virus-specific expansions were likely underestimated and private and CD4 specificities were missed.

Libraries were made using 5' RACE. TCRdb lists the instrument as NextSeq 500. Unique molecular identifiers were attached to individual cDNA molecules in the TCR library protocol so that sequencing error and PCR bias could be corrected. TCR alpha and beta chains were both sequenced, and the abundances of alpha and beta sequences in each sample were closely correlated with each other. From the authors' description of their analysis: V gene, J gene and CDR3 annotation of TCR sequences was performed with Decombinator V4. Expanded TCRs were defined as changing significantly between any two time points under a Poisson model with p below 0.0001. TCR abundances were normalised to the total number of TCRs sequenced in each sample and reported as counts per million. MAIT TCRs were defined by TRAV1-2 paired with TRAJ12, TRAJ20 or TRAJ33, and iNKT TCRs by TRAV10 paired with TRAJ18. VDJdb, accessed 1 November 2021, was searched for CMV, EBV and SARS-CoV-2 annotated TCRs, with TCRs annotated for multiple antigens excluded. The public reads were quality trimmed at Q25 with fastp and then assembled into clones with MiXCR by TCRdb, keeping productive beta chains. CDR3 protein sequences are deduplicated, and each keeps its most common genes and DNA. TCRdb's processing, not the authors' own work, is the source of the V and J calls. The sample contains about 56,000 distinct CDR3 sequences, over 13% of them found a single time. The biggest ten clones account for 4.1% of the sample.

The CDR3 has 14 amino acids, counting the end cysteine and phenylalanine. The retained sequence is limited to the CDR3, 42 bases, with the frame set at the first base. Ends trimmed: V by 7 bases, J by 5 bases; bases unmatched to a gene: 8. Per the germline V gene (reference sequence), SEHNR is the CDR1 and FQNEAQ is the CDR2. The chain was built from TRBV7-9 and TRBJ1-1; 9 bases in the junction line up with TRBD1. This clonotype originated in an adult who was a healthcare worker with PCR-confirmed SARS-CoV-2 infection or an uninfected control (not recorded which). The material was whole blood, obtained at baseline. The CDR3 reads CASTRTGEGTEAFF. The bases are TGTGCCAGCACCCGGACAGGGGAGGGGACTGAAGCTTTCTTT.